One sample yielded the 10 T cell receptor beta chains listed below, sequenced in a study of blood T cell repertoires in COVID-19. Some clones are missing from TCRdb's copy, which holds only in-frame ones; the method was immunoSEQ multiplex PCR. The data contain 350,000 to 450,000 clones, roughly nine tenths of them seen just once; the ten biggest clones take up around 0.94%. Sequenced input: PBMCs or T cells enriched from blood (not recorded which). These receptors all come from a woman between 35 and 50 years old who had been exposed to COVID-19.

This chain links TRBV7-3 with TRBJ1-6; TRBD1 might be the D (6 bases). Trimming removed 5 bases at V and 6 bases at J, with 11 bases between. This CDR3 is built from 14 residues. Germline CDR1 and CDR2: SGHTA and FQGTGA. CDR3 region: CASSLGQSNSPLHF. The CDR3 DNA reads TGTGCCAGCAGCCTCGGACAGAGTAATTCACCCCTCCACTTT.

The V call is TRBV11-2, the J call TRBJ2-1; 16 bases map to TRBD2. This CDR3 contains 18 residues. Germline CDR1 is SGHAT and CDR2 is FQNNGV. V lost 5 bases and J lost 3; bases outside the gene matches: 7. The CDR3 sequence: CASSHPGTSGGGYNEQFF. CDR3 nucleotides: TGTGCCAGCAGCCACCCCGGGACTAGCGGGGGGGGCTACAATGAGCAGTTCTTC.

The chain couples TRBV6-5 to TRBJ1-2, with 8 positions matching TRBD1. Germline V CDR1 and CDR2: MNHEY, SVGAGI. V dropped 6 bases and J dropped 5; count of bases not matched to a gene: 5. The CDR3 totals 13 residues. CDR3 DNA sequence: TGTGCCAGCAGCGTCGGGACAGGTTATGGCTACACCTTC. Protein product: CASSVGTGYGYTF.

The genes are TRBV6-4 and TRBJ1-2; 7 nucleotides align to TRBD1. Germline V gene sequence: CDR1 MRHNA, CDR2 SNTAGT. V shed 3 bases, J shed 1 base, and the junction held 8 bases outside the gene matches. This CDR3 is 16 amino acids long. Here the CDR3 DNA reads TGTGCCAGCAGTGAACGAGGGACAGACAATAACTATGGCTACACCTTC. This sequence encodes CASSERGTDNNYGYTF.

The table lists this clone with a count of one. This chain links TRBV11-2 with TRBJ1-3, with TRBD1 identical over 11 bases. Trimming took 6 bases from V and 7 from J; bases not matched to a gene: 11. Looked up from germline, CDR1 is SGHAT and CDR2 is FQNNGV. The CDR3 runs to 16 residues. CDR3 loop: CASSRDRGFPWNTIYF. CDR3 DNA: TGTGCCAGCAGTCGGGACAGGGGGTTCCCTTGGAACACCATATATTTT.

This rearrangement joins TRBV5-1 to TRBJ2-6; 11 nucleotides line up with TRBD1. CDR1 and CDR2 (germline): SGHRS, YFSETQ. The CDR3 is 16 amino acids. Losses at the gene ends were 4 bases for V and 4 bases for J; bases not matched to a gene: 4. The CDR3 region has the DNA TGCGCCAGCAGCCGGACAGGGGGCGACGGGGCCAACGTCCTGACTTTC. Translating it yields CASSRTGGDGANVLTF.

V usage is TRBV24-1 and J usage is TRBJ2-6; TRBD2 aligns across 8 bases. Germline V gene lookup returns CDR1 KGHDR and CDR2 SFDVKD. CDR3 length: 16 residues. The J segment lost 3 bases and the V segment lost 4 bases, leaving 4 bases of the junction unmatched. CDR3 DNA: TGTGCCACCAGTGAAGGCGGGGGGTTTGGGGCCAACGTCCTGACTTTC. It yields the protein CATSEGGGFGANVLTF.

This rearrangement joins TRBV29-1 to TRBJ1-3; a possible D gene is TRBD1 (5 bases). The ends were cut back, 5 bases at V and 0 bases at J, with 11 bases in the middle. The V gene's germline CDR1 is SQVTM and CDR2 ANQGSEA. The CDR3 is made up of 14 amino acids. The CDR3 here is CSVLYRNSGNTIYF. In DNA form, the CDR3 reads TGCAGCGTTCTCTACAGGAACTCTGGAAACACCATATATTTT.

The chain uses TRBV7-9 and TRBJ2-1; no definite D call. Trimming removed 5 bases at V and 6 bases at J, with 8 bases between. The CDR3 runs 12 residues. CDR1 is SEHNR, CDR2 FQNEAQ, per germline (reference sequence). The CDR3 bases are TGTGCCAGCAGCCCCGACTTCAATGAGCAGTTCTTC. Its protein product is CASSPDFNEQFF.

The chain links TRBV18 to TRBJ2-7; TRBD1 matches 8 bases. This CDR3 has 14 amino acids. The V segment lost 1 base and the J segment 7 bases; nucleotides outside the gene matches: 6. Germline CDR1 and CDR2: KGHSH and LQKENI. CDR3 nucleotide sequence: TGTGCCAGCTCACCACAGACAGGGGTGAGGGAGCAGTACTTC. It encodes CASSPQTGVREQYF.